A selection of T cell receptor beta chains follows, all from one sample in a study of shared clonotypes between healthy human individuals. Sequencing was performed with immunoSEQ multiplex PCR; in TCRdb, only in-frame clones are kept and a portion is missing. The table has some 550,000 clones, 95% to 98% seen once. Sequencing was performed on naive CD4+ T cells sorted from blood. These receptors came from a woman in her twenties or thirties in good health. CDR3s include the opening cysteine and the closing phenylalanine or tryptophan. The D gene is left open where the match is weak. Only some rows state a clone size, as once, few, many or a class for expanded clones.

D gene,V gene,J gene,clone size,CDR3 protein,CDR3 DNA
-,TRBV7-9,TRBJ1-6,-,CASSPSGATSPLHF,TGTGCCAGCAGCCCAAGCGGGGCGACTTCACCCCTCCACTTT
-,TRBV2,TRBJ2-7,-,CARSPGAQFIGEQYF,TGTGCCAGAAGCCCAGGGGCCCAATTCATCGGCGAGCAGTACTTC
-,TRBV4-1,TRBJ1-5,-,CASSQRSLIRASNQPQHF,TGCGCCAGCAGCCAAAGGAGTTTAATTCGGGCTAGCAATCAGCCCCAGCATTTT
-,TRBV7-2,TRBJ2-1,-,CASSPSGYEQFF,TGTGCCAGCAGCCCCTCCGGGTATGAGCAGTTCTTC
-,TRBV19,TRBJ1-5,-,CASSMRGVSNQPQHF,TGTGCCAGTAGTATGCGCGGGGTGAGCAATCAGCCCCAGCATTTT
TRBD1,TRBV7-2,TRBJ1-2,-,CASSPRWTGRYGYTF,TGTGCCAGCAGCCCCCGCTGGACAGGGCGCTATGGCTACACCTTC
-,TRBV18,TRBJ2-3,-,CASSPTASTDTQYF,TGTGCCAGCTCACCGACAGCAAGCACAGATACGCAGTATTTT
-,TRBV7-6,TRBJ2-7,-,CASSLAPQYEQYF,TGTGCCAGCAGCTTAGCGCCCCAGTACGAGCAGTACTTC
-,TRBV6-5,TRBJ2-5,once,CASRGTLQETQYF,TGTGCCAGCAGGGGGACCTTACAGGAGACCCAGTACTTC
TRBD2,TRBV6-6,TRBJ2-5,-,CASSQGLAGMETQYF,TGTGCCAGCAGTCAGGGACTAGCGGGGATGGAGACCCAGTACTTC
-,TRBV7-9,TRBJ1-1,-,CASSLDRAEAFF,TGTGCCAGCAGCTTAGACAGGGCTGAAGCTTTCTTT
-,TRBV5-1,TRBJ2-4,-,CASSLSGESKNIQYF,TGCGCCAGCAGCTTGTCAGGGGAATCCAAAAACATTCAGTACTTC
TRBD1,TRBV11-3,TRBJ2-7,-,CASSPETGALQYF,TGTGCCAGCAGCCCGGAGACAGGGGCCTTGCAGTACTTC
-,TRBV28,TRBJ2-2,once,CASSLGRSLNTGELFF,TGTGCCAGCAGTTTAGGCCGCAGTTTGAACACCGGGGAGCTGTTTTTT
-,TRBV11-3,TRBJ1-5,-,CASSDTGVSNQPQHF,TGTGCCAGCAGTGATACAGGAGTTAGCAATCAGCCCCAGCATTTT
-,TRBV2,TRBJ1-5,-,CASSDGQAYTQPQHF,TGTGCCAGCAGTGACGGGCAGGCTTATACTCAGCCCCAGCATTTT
-,TRBV6-5,TRBJ1-2,-,CASSYDSNYGYTF,TGTGCCAGCAGTTATGACAGTAACTATGGCTACACCTTC
TRBD1,TRBV28,TRBJ2-7,-,CASSLDSAGGSYEQYF,TGTGCCAGCAGTTTAGATTCGGCAGGGGGTTCCTACGAGCAGTACTTC
-,TRBV19,TRBJ1-5,-,CASSTSDGARRPQHF,TGTGCCAGTAGTACCTCTGACGGGGCACGGAGGCCCCAGCATTTT
TRBD2,TRBV5-4,TRBJ2-1,-,CASSLTYLAGGLRSYNEQFF,TGTGCCAGCAGCCTAACATACCTAGCGGGGGGGTTAAGGTCCTACAATGAGCAGTTCTTC
-,TRBV30,TRBJ1-4,-,CAWSVWGTGGATNEKLFF,TGTGCCTGGAGTGTATGGGGGACGGGAGGTGCTACTAATGAAAAACTGTTTTTT
-,TRBV28,TRBJ1-1,-,CASSSAGLPNTEAFF,TGTGCCAGCAGTTCCGCAGGACTCCCGAACACTGAAGCTTTCTTT
TRBD2,TRBV10-1,TRBJ2-1,-,CASSTGTRNNEQFF,TGCGCCAGCAGCACCGGGACTAGGAACAATGAGCAGTTCTTC
-,TRBV14,TRBJ1-1,-,CASSQYPRDTEAFF,TGTGCCAGCAGCCAATACCCGCGGGACACTGAAGCTTTCTTT
TRBD2,TRBV13,TRBJ2-3,-,CASSFQRGFLSTDTQYF,TGTGCCAGCAGCTTCCAGCGGGGCTTTCTTAGCACAGATACGCAGTATTTT
-,TRBV10-2,TRBJ1-5,-,CASSEQGVGQPQHF,TGCGCCAGCAGCGAACAGGGTGTGGGCCAGCCCCAGCATTTT
TRBD2,TRBV18,TRBJ2-7,-,CASSPISGSGTYEQYF,TGTGCCAGCTCACCGATTAGCGGGAGTGGGACCTACGAGCAGTACTTC
-,TRBV30,TRBJ1-3,-,CAWTVITGNTIYF,TGTGCCTGGACCGTCATTACTGGAAACACCATATATTTT
-,TRBV12-5,TRBJ2-5,-,CASGLSGETQYF,TGTGCTAGTGGTTTATCCGGAGAGACCCAGTACTTC
TRBD2,TRBV2,TRBJ2-3,-,CASSGVGGNTDTQYF,TGTGCCAGCAGTGGCGTCGGGGGGAACACAGATACGCAGTATTTT
TRBD1,TRBV15,TRBJ2-3,-,CATSSEGQAITDTQYF,TGTGCCACCAGCAGTGAGGGACAGGCGATCACAGATACGCAGTATTTT
-,TRBV7-3,TRBJ1-1,-,CASSPRHSPNTEAFF,TGTGCCAGCAGCCCAAGGCACAGCCCGAACACTGAAGCTTTCTTT
-,TRBV18,TRBJ1-5,once,CASSQETGTDQPQHF,TGTGCCAGCTCACAAGAAACCGGTACTGATCAGCCCCAGCATTTT
-,TRBV19,TRBJ2-3,-,CASSSLDYPGDTQYF,TGTGCCAGTAGCTCCCTGGACTACCCAGGGGATACGCAGTATTTT
TRBD1,TRBV29-1,TRBJ1-2,-,CSVDPPTGRHYGYTF,TGCAGCGTTGACCCGCCGACAGGGCGCCACTATGGCTACACCTTC